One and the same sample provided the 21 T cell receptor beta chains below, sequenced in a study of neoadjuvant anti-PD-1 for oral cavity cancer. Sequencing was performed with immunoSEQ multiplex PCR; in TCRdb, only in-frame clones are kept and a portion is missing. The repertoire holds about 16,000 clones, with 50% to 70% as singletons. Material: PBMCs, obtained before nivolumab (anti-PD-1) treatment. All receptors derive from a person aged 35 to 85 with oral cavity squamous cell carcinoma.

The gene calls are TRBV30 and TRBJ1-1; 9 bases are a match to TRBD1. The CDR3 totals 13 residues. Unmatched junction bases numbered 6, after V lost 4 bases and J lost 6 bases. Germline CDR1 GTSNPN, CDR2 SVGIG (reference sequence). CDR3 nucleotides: TGTGCCTGGAACCGGGACAGGGCTGCTGAAGCTTTCTTT. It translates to CAWNRDRAAEAFF.

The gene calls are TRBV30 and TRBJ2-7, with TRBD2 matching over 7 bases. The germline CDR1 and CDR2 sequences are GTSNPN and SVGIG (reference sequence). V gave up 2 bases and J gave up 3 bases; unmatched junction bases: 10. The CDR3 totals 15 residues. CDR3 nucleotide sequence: TGTGCCTGGAGTCACGGGGGGACTATCGTCTACGAGCAGTACTTC. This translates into CAWSHGGTIVYEQYF.

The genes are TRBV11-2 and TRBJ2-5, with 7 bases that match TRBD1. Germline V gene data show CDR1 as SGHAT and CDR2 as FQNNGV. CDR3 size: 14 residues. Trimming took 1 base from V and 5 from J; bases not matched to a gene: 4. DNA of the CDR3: TGTGCCAGCAGCTTAGGACAGGGTTATGAGACCCAGTACTTC. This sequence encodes CASSLGQGYETQYF.

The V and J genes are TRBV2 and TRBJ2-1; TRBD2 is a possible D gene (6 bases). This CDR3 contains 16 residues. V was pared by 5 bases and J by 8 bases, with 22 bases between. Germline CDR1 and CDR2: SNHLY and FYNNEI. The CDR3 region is CASSQWGGLIGDEQFF. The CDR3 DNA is TGTGCCAGCAGTCAGTGGGGAGGATTGATTGGGGATGAGCAGTTCTTC.

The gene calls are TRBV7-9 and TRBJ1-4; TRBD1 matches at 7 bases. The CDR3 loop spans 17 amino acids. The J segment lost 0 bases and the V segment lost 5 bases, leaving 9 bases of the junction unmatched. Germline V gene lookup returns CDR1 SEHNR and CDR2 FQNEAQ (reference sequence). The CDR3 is CASSPRTGDATNEKLFF. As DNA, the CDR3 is TGTGCCAGCAGCCCCCGGACAGGCGACGCAACTAATGAAAAACTGTTTTTT.

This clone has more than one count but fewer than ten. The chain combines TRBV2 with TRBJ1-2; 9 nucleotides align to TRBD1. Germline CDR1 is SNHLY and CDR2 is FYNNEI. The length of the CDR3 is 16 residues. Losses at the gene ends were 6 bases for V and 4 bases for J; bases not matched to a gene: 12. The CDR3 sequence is CASSDLRDREAYGYTF. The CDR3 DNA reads TGTGCCAGCAGCGACCTCCGGGACAGGGAGGCCTATGGCTACACCTTC.

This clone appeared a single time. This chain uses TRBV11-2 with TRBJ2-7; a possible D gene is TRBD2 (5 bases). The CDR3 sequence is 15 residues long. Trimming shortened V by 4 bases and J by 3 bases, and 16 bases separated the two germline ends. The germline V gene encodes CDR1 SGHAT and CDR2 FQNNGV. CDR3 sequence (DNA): TGTGCCAGCAGCTCCCCGAGGAGGACGCTCTACGAGCAGTACTTC. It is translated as CASSSPRRTLYEQYF.

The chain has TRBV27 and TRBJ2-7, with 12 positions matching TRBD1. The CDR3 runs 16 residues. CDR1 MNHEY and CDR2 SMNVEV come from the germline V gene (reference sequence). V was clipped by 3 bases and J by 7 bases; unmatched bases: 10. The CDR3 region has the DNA TGTGCCAGCAGTTTGAGTGGGGGACAGGGGGCGAGTGAGCAGTACTTC. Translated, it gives CASSLSGGQGASEQYF.

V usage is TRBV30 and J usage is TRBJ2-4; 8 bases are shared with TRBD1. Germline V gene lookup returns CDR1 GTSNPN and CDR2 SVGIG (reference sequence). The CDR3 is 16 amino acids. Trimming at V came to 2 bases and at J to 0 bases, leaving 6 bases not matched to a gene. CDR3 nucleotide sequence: TGTGCCTGGAGTCGGGACAGGCTCAGAGCCAAAAACATTCAGTACTTC. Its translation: CAWSRDRLRAKNIQYF.

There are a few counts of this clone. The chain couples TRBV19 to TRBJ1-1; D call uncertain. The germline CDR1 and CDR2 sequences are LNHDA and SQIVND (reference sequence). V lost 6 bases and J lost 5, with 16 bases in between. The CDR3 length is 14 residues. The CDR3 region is CASRKSSLGTEAFF. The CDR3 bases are TGTGCCAGTAGAAAGTCGAGTCTGGGAACTGAAGCTTTCTTT.

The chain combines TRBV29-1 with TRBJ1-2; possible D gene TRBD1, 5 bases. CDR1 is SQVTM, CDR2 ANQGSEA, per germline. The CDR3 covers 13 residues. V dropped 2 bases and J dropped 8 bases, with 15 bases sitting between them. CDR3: CSVESTGVRGYTF. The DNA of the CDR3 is TGCAGCGTTGAATCAACAGGCGTCAGGGGCTACACCTTC.

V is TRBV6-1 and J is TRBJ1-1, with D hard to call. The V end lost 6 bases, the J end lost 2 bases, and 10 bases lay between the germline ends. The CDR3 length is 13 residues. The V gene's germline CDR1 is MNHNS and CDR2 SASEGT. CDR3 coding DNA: TGTGCCAGCAGCAACGAGCAAAACACTGAAGCTTTCTTT. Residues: CASSNEQNTEAFF.

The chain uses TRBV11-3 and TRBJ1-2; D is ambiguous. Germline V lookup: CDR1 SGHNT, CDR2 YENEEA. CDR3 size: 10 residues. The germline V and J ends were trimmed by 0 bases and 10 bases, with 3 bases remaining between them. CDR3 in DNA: TGTGCCAGCAGCTTAGACCCCTACACCTTC. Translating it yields CASSLDPYTF.

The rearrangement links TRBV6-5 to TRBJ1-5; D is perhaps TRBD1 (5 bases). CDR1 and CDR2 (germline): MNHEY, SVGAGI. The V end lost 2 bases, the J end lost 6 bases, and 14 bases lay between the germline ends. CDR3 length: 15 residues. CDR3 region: CASSYALGGSQPQHF. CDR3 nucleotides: TGTGCCAGCAGTTACGCTCTCGGGGGTTCTCAGCCCCAGCATTTT.

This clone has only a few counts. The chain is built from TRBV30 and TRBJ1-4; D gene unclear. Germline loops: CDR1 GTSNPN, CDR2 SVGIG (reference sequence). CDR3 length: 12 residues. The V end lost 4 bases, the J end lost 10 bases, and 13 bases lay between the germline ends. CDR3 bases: TGTGCCTGGACCCTACAGCGCGGAAAACTGTTTTTT. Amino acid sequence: CAWTLQRGKLFF.

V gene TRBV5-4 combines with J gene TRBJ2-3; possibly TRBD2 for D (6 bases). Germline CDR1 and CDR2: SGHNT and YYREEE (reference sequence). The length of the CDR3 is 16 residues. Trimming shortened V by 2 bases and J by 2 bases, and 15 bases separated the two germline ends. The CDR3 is CASSFGGEILTDTQYF. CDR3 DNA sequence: TGTGCCAGCAGCTTTGGCGGGGAGATACTCACAGATACGCAGTATTTT.

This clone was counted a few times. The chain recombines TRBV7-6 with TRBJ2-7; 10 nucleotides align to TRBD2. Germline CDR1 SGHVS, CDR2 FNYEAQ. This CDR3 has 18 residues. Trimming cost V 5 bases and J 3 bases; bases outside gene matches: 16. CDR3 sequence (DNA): TGTGCCAGCAGCCTAACGTCAGCGGGAGGGCCGAAAAACTACGAGCAGTACTTC. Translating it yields CASSLTSAGGPKNYEQYF. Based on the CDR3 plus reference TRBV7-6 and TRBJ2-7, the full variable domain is GAGVSQSPRYKVTKRGQDVALRCDPISGHVSLYWYRQALGQGPEFLTYFNYEAQQDKSGLPNDRFSAERPEGSISTLTIQRTEQRDSAMYRCASSLTSAGGPKNYEQYFGPGTRLTVT.

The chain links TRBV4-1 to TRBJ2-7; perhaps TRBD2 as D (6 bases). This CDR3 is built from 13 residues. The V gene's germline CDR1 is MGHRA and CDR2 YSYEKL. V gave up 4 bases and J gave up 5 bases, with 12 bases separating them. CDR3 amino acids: CASSPAGNDEQYF. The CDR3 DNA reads TGCGCCAGCAGCCCGGCGGGAAACGACGAGCAGTACTTC.

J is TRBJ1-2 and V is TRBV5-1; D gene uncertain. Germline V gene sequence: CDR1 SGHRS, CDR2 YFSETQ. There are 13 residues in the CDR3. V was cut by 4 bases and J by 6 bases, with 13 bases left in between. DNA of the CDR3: TGCGCCAGCAGCCCCGAGGGCTTTGATGGCTACACCTTC. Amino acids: CASSPEGFDGYTF.

The CDR3 region has the DNA TGTGCCAGTAGTATCGGTGAGCGGGAGACCTACGAGCAGTACTTC. Its protein is CASSIGERETYEQYF. The chain recombines TRBV19 with TRBJ2-7; 8 nucleotides match TRBD2. Germline V gene sequence: CDR1 LNHDA, CDR2 SQIVND (reference sequence). There are 15 residues in the CDR3. With V trimmed by 3 bases and J by 2 bases, 6 bases remained unmatched.

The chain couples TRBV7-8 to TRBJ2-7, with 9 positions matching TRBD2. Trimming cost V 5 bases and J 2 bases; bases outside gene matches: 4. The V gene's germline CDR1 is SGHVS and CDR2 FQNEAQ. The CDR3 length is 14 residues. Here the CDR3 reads CASSQAGGPYEQYF. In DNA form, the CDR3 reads TGTGCCAGCAGCCAAGCGGGGGGCCCCTACGAGCAGTACTTC.